This T cell receptor (beta chain) was observed in a study of CD8+ T cells in alopecia areata. Study background: Those patients who were treated received oral tofacitinib, which was given at 5 to 10 mg twice daily for moderate-to-severe alopecia areata. Study outcomes and limitations: While patients received tofacitinib, many expanded lesional clones remained present in scalp and blood. Uncertain still, given a single nonresponder, is whether baseline CD8+ expansion links to response.

V lost 5 bases to trimming and J lost 3 bases, with 10 bases between them. Germline V gene lookup returns CDR1 SGHVS and CDR2 FQNEAQ. This CDR3 spans 13 amino acids. The treatment was: oral pan-JAK inhibitor, 5-10 mg twice daily. RNA, once extracted, was reverse transcribed into cDNA for use as the sequencing template. The data were produced by immunoSEQ multiplex PCR, yet TCRdb's version contains in-frame clones alone and is incomplete. The data hold roughly 190,000 clones, with more than 55% observed a single time. This clone came up a few times. Its antigen is not known. Specimen: CD4+ T cells sorted from blood, collected at approximately week 50, from a patient treated with tofacitinib. The chain has TRBV7-8 and TRBJ2-5; D possibly corresponds to TRBD2 (5 bases). The source is a human donor with alopecia areata. This CDR3 reads CASSLGVKETQYF. The CDR3 region has the DNA TGTGCCAGCAGCCTCGGGGTTAAAGAGACCCAGTACTTC.